The clone carrying this TCR beta chain is a singleton in its sample. Its matching antigen is unknown. This CDR3 comprises 15 residues. Germline V gives CDR1 KGHSH, CDR2 LQKENI. Trimming took 0 bases from V and 5 from J, leaving 11 bases between them. The data derive from a study of OX40 agonist ivuxolimab in advanced cancers. Study-level findings and limits: Expanded clones were, on average, more numerous in CD8+ T cells than in CD4+.

Assay: immunoSEQ multiplex PCR; the TCRdb copy retains only in-frame clones and omits some. The table has about 69,000 clones, 85% to 90% seen once. The gene calls are TRBV18 and TRBJ2-1, with D possibly being TRBD1 (6 bases). Sequenced material: CD4+ or CD8+ T cells sorted from blood, taken in a trial of the OX40 agonist ivuxolimab. This clonotype was sampled from an adult with an advanced solid tumor such as melanoma, head and neck, liver or kidney cancer. This CDR3 is CASSPPGTPNNEQFF. The CDR3 DNA reads TGTGCCAGCTCACCACCGGGGACACCTAACAATGAGCAGTTCTTC.